Presented here are 10 T cell receptor beta chains from one specimen sequenced in a study of cytomegalovirus exposure and HLA in healthy donors. This PCR relied on a set of 60 Vbeta primers and 13 Jbeta primers. This table comes from immunoSEQ multiplex PCR, and its TCRdb copy is limited to in-frame clones, with some not included. Here the sample spans around 200,000 clones, 79% being singletons. The sample was PBMCs. These receptors all stem from a woman between 50 and 59 years old in good health and CMV-seronegative.

The chain joins TRBV19 to TRBJ1-1; a weak D match, TRBD1 (5 bases). This CDR3 is 14 amino acids long. V lost 1 base and J lost 0, with 6 bases in between. Germline CDR1 LNHDA, CDR2 SQIVND (reference sequence). CDR3 residues: CASSIAGLNTEAFF. The CDR3 DNA is TGTGCCAGTAGTATAGCAGGGTTGAACACTGAAGCTTTCTTT.

The V gene is TRBV11-2, the J gene TRBJ2-7, with 8 nucleotides matching TRBD1. Trimming cost V 1 base and J 3 bases; bases outside gene matches: 5. The CDR3 is 15 amino acids. The V gene's germline CDR1 is SGHAT and CDR2 FQNNGV. CDR3 coding DNA: TGTGCCAGCAGCTTAGGCGGGACAGGCCTCTACGAGCAGTACTTC. It is translated as CASSLGGTGLYEQYF.

The rearrangement joins TRBV5-1 to TRBJ2-7; the D gene is possibly TRBD1 (6 bases). V shed 4 bases and J shed 0 bases, with 17 bases lying between them. Per the germline V gene, CDR1 is SGHRS and CDR2 is YFSETQ. The CDR3 contains 16 residues. The CDR3 coding sequence is TGCGCCAGCAGCCTTACGTCGGGACAAAGCTCCTACGAGCAGTACTTC. It yields the protein CASSLTSGQSSYEQYF.

The chain carries TRBV19 and TRBJ2-2; TRBD1 agrees at 8 bases. Unmatched junction bases numbered 2, after V lost 2 bases and J lost 6 bases. Germline assignment: CDR1 LNHDA and CDR2 SQIVND (reference sequence). The CDR3 has 14 amino acids. CDR3 amino acids: CASSIQGAPGELFF. The CDR3, as DNA: TGTGCCAGTAGTATACAGGGGGCTCCCGGGGAGCTGTTTTTT. Variable domain in full (rest from reference TRBV19 and TRBJ2-2): DGGITQSPKYLFRKEGQNVTLSCEQNLNHDAMYWYRQDPGQGLRLIYYSQIVNDFQKGDIAEGYSVSREKKESFPLTVTSAQKNPTAFYLCASSIQGAPGELFFGEGSRLTVL.

This chain connects TRBV25-1 to TRBJ1-6; TRBD1 matches at 7 bases. CDR1 and CDR2 from the germline V gene are MGHDK and SYGVNS. This CDR3 spans 13 amino acids. J was trimmed by 9 bases and V by 6 bases; bases with no gene match: 5. The CDR3 DNA reads as TGTGCCAGCAGCAGACAGGGAACTTCACCCCTCCACTTT. It translates to CASSRQGTSPLHF.

A note on this clone: A far larger clone is only one base removed, so a read error is likely. Other DNA sequences in this sample translate to the same CDR3. This chain connects TRBV7-9 to TRBJ2-6, with 7 bases matching TRBD1. V was clipped by 5 bases and J by 2 bases; unmatched bases: 6. The germline gives CDR1 SEHNR, CDR2 FQNEAQ (reference sequence). The CDR3 sequence is 16 residues long. The CDR3 loop is CASSQQTGTGANVLTF. For the CDR3, the DNA is TGTGCCAGCAGCCAACAGACAGGGACTGGGGCCAACGTCCTGACTTTC.

For this clone: The junction and the germline gene differ at one end; a read error may be behind it. The chain joins TRBV20-1 to TRBJ2-1, with a weak D call TRBD2 (6 bases). CDR1 and CDR2 (germline): DFQATT, SNEGSKA (reference sequence). CDR3 size: 11 residues. As DNA, the CDR3 is TGCAGTGCTAGTGGTCAAGGCGGGAAGGTCTTC. This codes for CSASGQGGKVF.

Of note for this clone: Germline is not matched at one junction end, which may reflect a read error. The same CDR3 also results from other DNA sequences found in this sample. The V and J genes are TRBV7-9 and TRBJ1-2; 8 bases are a match to TRBD1. Looked up from germline, CDR1 is SEHNR and CDR2 is FQNEAQ (reference sequence). The CDR3 contains 16 residues. As DNA, the CDR3 is TGTGCTAGCAGCCCCGCGGACAGGGTCCCTTTTGATGGCTACACCTTC. Protein product: CASSPADRVPFDGYTF.

The V call is TRBV11-1, the J call TRBJ1-2; D not certain. Germline V CDR1 and CDR2: SGHAT, FQDESV (reference sequence). The CDR3 is made up of 15 amino acids. V was shortened by 5 bases and J by 1 base, with 14 bases between the two germline ends. The CDR3 protein is CASSPRRAINYGYTF. DNA of the CDR3: TGTGCCAGCAGCCCCCGGCGGGCGATTAACTATGGCTACACCTTC.

In its sample, this clone was seen once. The chain employs TRBV18 and TRBJ2-1; TRBD1 aligns across 8 bases. The CDR3 contains 15 residues. After removal of 3 bases from V and 0 bases from J, the junction contained 1 base not matched to a gene. CDR1 and CDR2 from the germline V gene are KGHSH and LQKENI. The CDR3 loop is CASSPRGLSYNEQFF. CDR3 nucleotide sequence: TGTGCCAGCTCACCCAGGGGGCTCTCCTACAATGAGCAGTTCTTC.